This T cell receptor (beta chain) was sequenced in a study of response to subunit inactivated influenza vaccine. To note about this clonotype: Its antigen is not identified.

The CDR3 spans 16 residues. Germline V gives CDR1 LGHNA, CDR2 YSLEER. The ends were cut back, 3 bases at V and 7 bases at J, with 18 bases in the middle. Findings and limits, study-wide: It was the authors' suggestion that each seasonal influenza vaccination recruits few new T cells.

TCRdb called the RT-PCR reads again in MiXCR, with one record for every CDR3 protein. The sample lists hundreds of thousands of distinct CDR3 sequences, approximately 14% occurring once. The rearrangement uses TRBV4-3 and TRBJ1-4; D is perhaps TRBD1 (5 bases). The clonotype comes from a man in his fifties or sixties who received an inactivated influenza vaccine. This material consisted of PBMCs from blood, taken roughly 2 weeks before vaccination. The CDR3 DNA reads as TGCGCCAGCAGCCAGATAGCCGGGACCTCTATTGAAAAACTGTTTTTT. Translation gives CASSQIAGTSIEKLFF.